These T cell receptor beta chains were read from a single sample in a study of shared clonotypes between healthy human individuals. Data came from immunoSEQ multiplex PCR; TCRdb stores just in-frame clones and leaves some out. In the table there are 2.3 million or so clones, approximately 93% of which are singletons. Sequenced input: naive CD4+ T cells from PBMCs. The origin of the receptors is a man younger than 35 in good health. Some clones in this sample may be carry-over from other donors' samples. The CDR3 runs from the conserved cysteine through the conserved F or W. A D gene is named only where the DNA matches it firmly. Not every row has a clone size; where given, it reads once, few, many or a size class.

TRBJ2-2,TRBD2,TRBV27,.,CASSLLAGGDGELFF,TGTGCCAGCAGTTTATTGGCGGGAGGGGACGGGGAGCTGTTTTTT
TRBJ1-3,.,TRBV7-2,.,CASSFTELSGNTIYF,TGTGCCAGCAGCTTCACGGAGCTCTCTGGAAACACCATATATTTT
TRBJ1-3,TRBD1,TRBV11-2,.,CASSQDRSSGNTIYF,TGTGCCAGCAGCCAGGACAGGAGCTCTGGAAACACCATATATTTT
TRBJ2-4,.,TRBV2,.,CASRVGIAKNIQYF,TGTGCCAGCAGGGTGGGAATAGCCAAAAACATTCAGTACTTC
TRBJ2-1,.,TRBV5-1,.,CASSLVPSYNEQFF,TGCGCCAGCAGCTTGGTGCCTTCCTACAATGAGCAGTTCTTC
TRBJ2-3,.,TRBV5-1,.,CASSFQDTQYF,TGCGCCAGCAGCTTCCAAGATACGCAGTATTTT
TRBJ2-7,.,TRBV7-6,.,CASSLARTLSYEQYF,TGTGCCAGCAGCTTAGCCAGGACTCTTTCCTACGAGCAGTACTTC
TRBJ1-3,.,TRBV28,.,CASAQSRSSGNTIYF,TGTGCCAGCGCCCAATCACGGAGCTCTGGAAACACCATATATTTT
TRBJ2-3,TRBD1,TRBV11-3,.,CASSSGQGRGSRADTQYF,TGTGCCAGCAGCTCGGGACAGGGGCGCGGATCGCGGGCAGATACGCAGTATTTT
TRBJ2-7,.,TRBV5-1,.,CASSLVDPISYEQYF,TGCGCCAGCAGCCTAGTCGACCCAATCTCCTACGAGCAGTACTTC
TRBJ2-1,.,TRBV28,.,CASRTSWNEQFF,TGTGCCAGCAGAACTAGCTGGAATGAGCAGTTCTTC
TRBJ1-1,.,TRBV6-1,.,CASTDQGSNTEAFF,TGTGCCAGCACCGACCAGGGGTCGAACACTGAAGCTTTCTTT
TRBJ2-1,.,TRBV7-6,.,CASSPRYNEQFF,TGTGCCAGCAGCCCCCGGTACAATGAGCAGTTCTTC
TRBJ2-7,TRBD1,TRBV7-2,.,CASRQDRGWAEQYF,TGTGCCAGCAGACAGGACAGGGGGTGGGCCGAGCAGTACTTC
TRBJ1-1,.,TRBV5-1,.,CASRDKRGDGNTEAFF,TGCGCCAGCAGGGATAAAAGGGGGGACGGCAACACTGAAGCTTTCTTT
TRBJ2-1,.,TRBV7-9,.,CASSFRRPYPDNEQFF,TGTGCCAGCAGCTTTCGCAGGCCCTACCCCGACAATGAGCAGTTCTTC
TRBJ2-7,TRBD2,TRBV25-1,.,CASSPSSGGLYEQYF,TGTGCCAGCAGTCCCTCTAGCGGGGGCCTCTACGAGCAGTACTTC
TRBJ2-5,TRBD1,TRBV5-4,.,CASSLTGGQGETQYF,TGTGCCAGCAGCTTGACCGGGGGACAGGGCGAGACCCAGTACTTC
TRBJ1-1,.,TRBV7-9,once,CASSFPNTEAFF,TGTGCCAGCAGCTTCCCTAACACTGAAGCTTTCTTT
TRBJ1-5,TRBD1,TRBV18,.,CASSPLQGTNQPQHF,TGTGCCAGCTCACCACTACAGGGGACCAATCAGCCCCAGCATTTT
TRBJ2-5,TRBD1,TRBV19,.,CASRRRHRGATPETQYF,TGTGCCAGTAGACGGCGGCACAGGGGCGCCACCCCAGAGACCCAGTACTTC
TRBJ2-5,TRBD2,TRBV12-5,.,CASGLGVQAGVETQYF,TGTGCTAGTGGTTTGGGGGTGCAGGCGGGAGTGGAGACCCAGTACTTC
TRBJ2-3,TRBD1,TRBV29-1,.,CSVQGAADTQYF,TGCAGCGTTCAGGGGGCGGCAGATACGCAGTATTTT
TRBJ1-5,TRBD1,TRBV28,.,CASTQPDRVSQPQHF,TGTGCCAGCACCCAACCCGACAGGGTGAGTCAGCCCCAGCATTTT
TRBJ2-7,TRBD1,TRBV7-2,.,CASSLLGTGSEQYF,TGTGCCAGCAGCTTACTTGGGACAGGCTCCGAGCAGTACTTC
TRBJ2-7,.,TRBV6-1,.,CASRPRGEFVYEQYF,TGTGCCAGCAGACCCAGGGGGGAGTTTGTCTACGAGCAGTACTTC
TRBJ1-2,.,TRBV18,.,CASSPLTGHGYTF,TGTGCCAGCTCACCACTCACGGGTCATGGCTACACCTTC
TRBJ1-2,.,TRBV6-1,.,CASSEASGKVDYTF,TGTGCCAGCAGTGAAGCGTCAGGGAAAGTCGACTACACCTTC
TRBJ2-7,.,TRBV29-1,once,CSAAQPYEQYF,TGCAGCGCTGCCCAGCCCTACGAGCAGTACTTC
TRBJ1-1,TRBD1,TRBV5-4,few,CASSLTGGTEAFF,TGTGCCAGCAGCTTGACAGGGGGCACTGAAGCTTTCTTT
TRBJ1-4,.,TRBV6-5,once,CASRPGEEEKLFF,TGTGCCAGCCGACCAGGGGAGGAAGAAAAACTGTTTTTT
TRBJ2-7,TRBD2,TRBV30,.,CAWRLGLAGGREYF,TGTGCCTGGAGGCTTGGGCTAGCGGGAGGTCGGGAGTACTTC
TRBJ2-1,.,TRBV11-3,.,CASSWGRSNNEQFF,TGTGCCAGCAGCTGGGGTAGGTCTAACAATGAGCAGTTCTTC
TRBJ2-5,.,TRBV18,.,CASSVSGTEETQYF,TGTGCCAGCTCAGTATCCGGGACTGAAGAGACCCAGTACTTC
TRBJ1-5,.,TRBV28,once,CASSRPHRPPQHF,TGTGCCAGCAGCCGACCCCATAGACCGCCCCAGCATTTT
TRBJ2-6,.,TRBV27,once,CASRPNLGFSGANVLTF,TGTGCCAGCAGGCCCAACCTTGGGTTCTCTGGGGCCAACGTCCTGACTTTC
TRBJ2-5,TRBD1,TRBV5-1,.,CASSLEGQGAKTQYF,TGCGCCAGCAGCTTGGAGGGACAGGGGGCGAAGACCCAGTACTTC
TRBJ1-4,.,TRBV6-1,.,CASRQTLTNEKLFF,TGTGCCAGCAGACAGACGCTCACTAATGAAAAACTGTTTTTT
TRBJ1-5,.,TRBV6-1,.,CASSESPGNQPQHF,TGTGCCAGCAGTGAATCCCCAGGCAATCAGCCCCAGCATTTT
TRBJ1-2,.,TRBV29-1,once,CSVVRPNYGYTF,TGCAGCGTTGTCCGTCCTAACTATGGCTACACCTTC
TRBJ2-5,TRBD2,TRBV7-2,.,CASSFTSVGTQYF,TGTGCCAGCAGCTTCACTAGCGTCGGAACCCAGTACTTC
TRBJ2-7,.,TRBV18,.,CASSPYEVGYEQYF,TGTGCCAGCTCACCATATGAGGTGGGATACGAGCAGTACTTC
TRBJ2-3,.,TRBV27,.,CASSLRGAPRVPDTQYF,TGTGCCAGCAGTTTAAGGGGGGCGCCAAGAGTTCCAGATACGCAGTATTTT
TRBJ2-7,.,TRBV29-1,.,CSVVAAGPTYEQYF,TGCAGCGTTGTCGCTGCGGGACCCACCTACGAGCAGTACTTC
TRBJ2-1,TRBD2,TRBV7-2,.,CASSPTSGFYNEQFF,TGTGCCAGCAGCCCAACTAGCGGCTTCTACAATGAGCAGTTCTTC
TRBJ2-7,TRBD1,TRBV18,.,CASSPRTGPYEQYF,TGTGCCAGCTCACCCCGGACAGGGCCCTACGAGCAGTACTTC
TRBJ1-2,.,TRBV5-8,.,CASSLARGSGYGYTF,TGTGCCAGCAGCTTGGCACGGGGATCGGGCTATGGCTACACCTTC
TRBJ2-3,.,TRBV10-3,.,CAIRAGNTDTQYF,TGTGCCATCAGGGCAGGCAACACAGATACGCAGTATTTT
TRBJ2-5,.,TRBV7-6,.,CASSLAETQYF,TGTGCCAGCAGCTTAGCGGAGACCCAGTACTTC
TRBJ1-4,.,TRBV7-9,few,CASSLMSSNEKLFF,TGTGCCAGCAGCTTAATGTCATCAAATGAAAAACTGTTTTTT
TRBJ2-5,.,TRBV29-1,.,CSAQWGSGPKETQYF,TGCAGCGCGCAATGGGGTAGCGGCCCAAAAGAGACCCAGTACTTC
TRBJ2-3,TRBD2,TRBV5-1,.,CASSSPLAGGLADTQYF,TGCGCCAGCAGCTCCCCCCTAGCGGGAGGTTTGGCAGATACGCAGTATTTT
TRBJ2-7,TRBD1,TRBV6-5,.,CASKTGSSYEQYF,TGTGCCAGCAAGACAGGGAGCTCCTACGAGCAGTACTTC
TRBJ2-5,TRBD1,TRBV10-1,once,CASTHSGDRASETQYF,TGCGCCAGTACCCACTCCGGGGACAGAGCGTCAGAGACCCAGTACTTC
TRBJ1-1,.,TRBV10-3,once,CAISGVSNTEAFF,TGTGCCATCAGTGGGGTGAGTAACACTGAAGCTTTCTTT